One and the same sample provided the 9 T cell receptor beta chains below, sequenced in a study of T cells in Graves' hyperthyroidism and ophthalmopathy. The TCR beta CDR3 regions underwent amplification using RNA transcripts as the source. The HTBI primer set served for first-round RT-PCR of the TCR CDR3. Each CDR3 protein gets one entry after TCRdb re-called the multiplex PCR reads with MiXCR. The sample lists over 500,000 distinct CDR3 sequences, 15% to 20% occurring once. The sample consisted of blood. The receptors derive from a woman in her 30s with Graves' ophthalmopathy.

This clonotype was seen repeatedly, ten times or more. As DNA, the CDR3 is TGTGCCAGCAGTTTCGCCTCAAGCTCCTACAATGAGCAGTTCTTC. This gives the protein CASSFASSSYNEQFF. The V and J genes are TRBV28 and TRBJ2-1; no clear D. The germline V gene has CDR1 MDHEN and CDR2 SYDVKM. The V and J ends lost 3 bases and 0 bases respectively, with 9 bases between them. The CDR3 is 15 amino acids. Full variable domain (remainder filled in from reference TRBV28 and TRBJ2-1): DVKVTQSSRYLVKRTGEKVFLECVQDMDHENMFWYRQDPGLGLRLIYFSYDVKMKEKGDIPEGYSVSREKKERFSLILESASTNQTSMYLCASSFASSSYNEQFFGPGTRLTVL.

This clonotype appeared many times. The rearrangement links TRBV6-5 to TRBJ2-7, with 7 bases identical to TRBD2. CDR3 length equals 16 residues. The trim removed 0 bases at V and 4 bases at J, leaving 9 bases unmatched. The germline V gene has CDR1 MNHEY and CDR2 SVGAGI. The CDR3 DNA follows: TGTGCCAGCAGTTACTCTACTAGCGAAATCTCGTACGAGCAGTACTTC. As protein: CASSYSTSEISYEQYF.

This clonotype has just a few counts. This rearrangement joins TRBV14 to TRBJ2-5; D is possibly TRBD1 (6 bases). This CDR3 is built from 16 residues. Per the germline V gene, CDR1 is SGHDN and CDR2 is FVKESK. V dropped 6 bases and J dropped 1 base, with 18 bases sitting between them. This chain's CDR3 is CASSIRDKEVQETQYF. The DNA of the CDR3 is TGTGCCAGCAGTATACGGGACAAGGAAGTCCAAGAGACCCAGTACTTC. Full variable domain (remainder filled in from reference TRBV14 and TRBJ2-5): EAGVTQFPSHSVIEKGQTVTLRCDPISGHDNLYWYRRVMGKEIKFLLHFVKESKQDESGMPNNRFLAERTGGTYSTLKVQPAELEDSGVYFCASSIRDKEVQETQYFGPGTRLLVL.

The chain recombines TRBV6-5 with TRBJ2-3; 9 bases match TRBD2. V lost 0 bases and J lost 5; bases outside the gene matches: 3. The CDR3 has 15 amino acids. CDR1 and CDR2 (germline): MNHEY, SVGAGI. CDR3 loop: CASSYSSGSGDTQYF. The CDR3 DNA is TGTGCCAGCAGTTACTCTAGCGGGAGTGGAGATACGCAGTATTTT.

This clonotype came up many times. The chain couples TRBV7-9 to TRBJ2-4; tentatively, D is TRBD1 (6 bases). The V end was cut by 5 bases, the J end by 0 bases, with 14 bases between. CDR3 length: 16 amino acids. Germline V gene data show CDR1 as SEHNR and CDR2 as FQNEAQ (reference sequence). CDR3 DNA: TGTGCCAGCAGCGACAGGATTGGGCTAGCCAAAAACATTCAGTACTTC. Translated: CASSDRIGLAKNIQYF.

In this sample, this clonotype turned up many times. The chain couples TRBV13 to TRBJ2-4, with 7 bases matching TRBD2. Germline trimming cut 1 base from V and 3 bases from J; bases unmatched to any gene: 3. The CDR3 has 15 residues. The germline CDR1 and CDR2 sequences are PRHDT and FYEKMQ (reference sequence). The CDR3 loop is CASSLVWEGKNIQYF. Here the CDR3 DNA reads TGTGCCAGCAGCTTAGTTTGGGAGGGCAAAAACATTCAGTACTTC.

This clonotype was recorded many times. The V gene is TRBV7-8, the J gene TRBJ2-1, with no clear D. The CDR3 length is 12 residues. With 3 bases removed from V and 9 bases from J, the gap between germline ends came to 9 bases. CDR1 and CDR2 from the germline V gene are SGHVS and FQNEAQ. In DNA form, the CDR3 reads TGTGCCAGCAGCTTTGTTGTGCTTGAGCAGTTCTTC. This sequence encodes CASSFVVLEQFF.

This clonotype came up many times. V usage is TRBV20-1 and J usage is TRBJ2-7; D is perhaps TRBD1 (6 bases). CDR1 and CDR2 (germline): DFQATT, SNEGSKA (reference sequence). With 0 bases removed from V and 3 bases from J, the gap between germline ends came to 12 bases. The CDR3 runs 14 residues. The CDR3 reads CSARDLDSVYEQYF. The DNA of the CDR3 is TGCAGTGCTAGAGATTTGGACAGCGTCTACGAGCAGTACTTC.

This clonotype has only a few counts. The genes are TRBV5-1 and TRBJ2-2, with no clear D. V dropped 5 bases and J dropped 4 bases, with 15 bases sitting between them. The CDR3 is 15 residues long. The germline V gene has CDR1 SGHRS and CDR2 YFSETQ. Here the CDR3 DNA reads TGCGCCAGCAGTCCGACACCAACCAGCACCGGGGAGCTGTTTTTT. As protein: CASSPTPTSTGELFF.